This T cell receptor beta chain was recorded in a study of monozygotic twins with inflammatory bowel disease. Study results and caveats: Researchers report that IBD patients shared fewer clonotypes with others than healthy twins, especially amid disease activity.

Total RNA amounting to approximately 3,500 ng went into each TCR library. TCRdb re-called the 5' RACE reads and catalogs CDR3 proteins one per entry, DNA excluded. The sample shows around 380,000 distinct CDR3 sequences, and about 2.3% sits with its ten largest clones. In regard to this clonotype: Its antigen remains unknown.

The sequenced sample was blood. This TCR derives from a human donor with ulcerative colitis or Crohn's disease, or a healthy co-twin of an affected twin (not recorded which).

The CDR3 reads CASSPSAQGAYEQYF. The J gene is TRBJ2-7, the V gene TRBV28; no DNA is available, so the TRBD1 call from TCRdb remains unchecked. Germline V gene lookup returns CDR1 MDHEN and CDR2 SYDVKM. This CDR3 is 15 amino acids long.